This T cell receptor beta chain was captured in a study of cytomegalovirus exposure and HLA in healthy donors. Germline values: CDR1 MGHRA, CDR2 YSYEKL. V was pared by 6 bases and J by 3 bases, with 18 bases between. The CDR3 runs 16 residues. 13 Jbeta primers and 60 Vbeta primers were used for the PCR. In the original workflow: In a later analysis, the count reached 76 million or so unique TCR beta chains, with 10 million to 14 million shared. Method: immunoSEQ multiplex PCR; TCRdb's copy keeps in-frame clones and lacks some. The V and J calls and clone size were taken over from that table, and D and trimming were inferred from the DNA. The sample shows 120,000 to 150,000 clones, over 70% of them seen only once.

This receptor was obtained from a man aged 30 to 45 in good health and CMV-seropositive. Material for sequencing was PBMCs. The J gene is TRBJ1-5, the V gene TRBV4-1; D is possibly TRBD1 (6 bases). The DNA of the CDR3 is TGCGCCAGCAGTTTCGCAGGGGCAGGGGCCAATCAGCCCCAGCATTTT. Translated, it gives CASSFAGAGANQPQHF.